One T cell receptor beta chain is described in this entry. Trimming at V came to 7 bases and at J to 8 bases, leaving 11 bases not matched to a gene. Germline V CDR1 and CDR2: MNHEY, SVGAGI. The length of the CDR3 is 15 residues. This entry comes from a study of blood T cell repertoires in COVID-19. The data were produced by immunoSEQ multiplex PCR, yet TCRdb's version contains in-frame clones alone and is incomplete. The sample contains around 250,000 clones, roughly nine tenths of which appear only once. The chain recombines TRBV6-5 with TRBJ2-1, with 10 bases lining up with TRBD1. What was sequenced was peripheral blood. The receptor was derived from a man younger than 30 with active or convalescent COVID-19. CDR3 nucleotide sequence: TGTGCCAGCAAGACAGGGGGCGTCGGAGGTGATGAGCAGTTCTTC. Protein sequence: CASKTGGVGGDEQFF.